This T cell receptor (beta chain) was sequenced in a study of blood T cell repertoires in COVID-19. Turning to the study itself: PBMCs, B-cell-depleted T cells, or T cells provided the cDNA or gDNA that made up the material.

The germline CDR1 and CDR2 sequences are ENHRY and SYGVKD. This CDR3 contains 17 residues. Losses at the gene ends were 2 bases for V and 3 bases for J; bases not matched to a gene: 10. In the original workflow: How many nucleated cells were present was estimated from reference gene primer amplification. Here immunoSEQ multiplex PCR was the method, and the copy in TCRdb shows in-frame clones only, minus some. Clone size and the V and J calls come from that table; the DNA yielded D and trimming. Among approximately 110,000 clones, 75% to 90% were seen once, and the ten largest hold approximately 7%. The J gene is TRBJ2-5, the V gene TRBV10-3, with 9 nucleotides matching TRBD2. The TCR originated in a woman between 50 and 59 years old with acute or convalescent COVID-19. Sequencing used peripheral blood. DNA of the CDR3: TGTGCCATCAGTGAGAAGCGGGGGGCCGGGGGAGAAGAGACCCAGTACTTC. This encodes CAISEKRGAGGEETQYF.